This T cell receptor beta chain was profiled in a study of blood T cell repertoires in COVID-19. Study-level information: Donors in the United States, Italy and Spain gave samples during acute or convalescent COVID-19. In each case, the material was cDNA or gDNA derived from T cells, B-cell-depleted T cells, or PBMCs.

The CDR3 runs to 15 residues. In germline, CDR1 is MNHEY, CDR2 SVGAGI. Trimming removed 1 base from V and 6 bases from J; junction bases left unmatched: 9. In the authors' methods: Amplification of reference gene primers provided the estimated nucleated cell counts. Only in-frame clones appear in the TCRdb table, and some are missing; sequencing was by immunoSEQ multiplex PCR. D and trimming were read from the DNA, whereas the V and J calls and clone size are those reported in that table. The sample lists 200,000 to 250,000 clones; around 80% were seen once. The chain is built from TRBV6-5 and TRBJ2-7; 7 positions agree with TRBD2. The source is a man aged 30-40 years with active or convalescent COVID-19. Sequenced material: peripheral blood. The CDR3 sequence is CASSYWGGFTSEQYF. The DNA for the CDR3 is TGTGCCAGCAGTTACTGGGGGGGTTTTACCAGCGAGCAGTACTTC.